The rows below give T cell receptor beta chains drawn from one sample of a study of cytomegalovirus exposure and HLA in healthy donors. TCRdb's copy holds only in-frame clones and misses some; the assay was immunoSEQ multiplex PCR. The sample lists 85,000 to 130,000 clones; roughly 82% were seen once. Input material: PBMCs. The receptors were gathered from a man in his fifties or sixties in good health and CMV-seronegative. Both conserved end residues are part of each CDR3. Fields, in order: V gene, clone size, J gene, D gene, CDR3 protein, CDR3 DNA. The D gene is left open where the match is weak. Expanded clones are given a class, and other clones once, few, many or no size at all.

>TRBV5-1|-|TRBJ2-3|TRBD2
CASSLVRLAGGTDTQYF
TGCGCCAGCAGCTTGGTCCGACTAGCGGGGGGTACAGATACGCAGTATTTT
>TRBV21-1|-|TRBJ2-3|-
CARLKGPQGQTDTQYF
TGTGCCAGGCTTAAGGGGCCACAGGGACAAACAGATACGCAGTATTTT
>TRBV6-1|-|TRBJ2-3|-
CASSRAGAGDTQYF
TGTGCCAGCAGCAGGGCGGGGGCGGGAGATACGCAGTATTTT
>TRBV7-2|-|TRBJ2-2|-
CASSLSTLNTGELFF
TGTGCCAGCAGCTTAAGTACCCTAAACACCGGGGAGCTGTTTTTT
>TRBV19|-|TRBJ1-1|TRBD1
CASTRTGTGGTEAFF
TGTGCCAGTACCCGGACCGGGACAGGGGGAACTGAAGCTTTCTTT
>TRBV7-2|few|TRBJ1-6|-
CASSLVSSYNSPLHF
TGTGCCAGCAGCTTAGTCAGCTCCTATAATTCACCCCTCCACTTT
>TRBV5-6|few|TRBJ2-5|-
CASSSRDLRVETQYF
TGTGCCAGCAGTTCCCGGGACTTAAGAGTGGAGACCCAGTACTTC
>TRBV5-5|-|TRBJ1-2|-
CASSWEQGPYGYTF
TGTGCCAGCAGCTGGGAACAGGGCCCCTATGGCTACACCTTC
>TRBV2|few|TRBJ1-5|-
CASSEIKGEGPQHF
TGTGCCAGCAGTGAAATTAAAGGGGAGGGGCCCCAGCATTTT
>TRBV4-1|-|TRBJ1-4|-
CASSQASLGAQNEKLFF
TGCGCCAGCAGCCAGGCCTCCCTGGGGGCCCAGAATGAAAAACTGTTTTTT
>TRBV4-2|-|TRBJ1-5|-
CASSHGRSGENQPQHF
TGTGCCAGCAGCCATGGGAGATCGGGGGAGAATCAGCCCCAGCATTTT
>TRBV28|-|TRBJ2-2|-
CASSLLTTGELFF
TGTGCCAGCAGTCTGTTAACTACCGGGGAGCTGTTTTTT
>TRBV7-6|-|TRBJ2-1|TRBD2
CASSLTREGEQFF
TGTGCCAGCAGCTTGACCCGGGAGGGTGAGCAGTTCTTC
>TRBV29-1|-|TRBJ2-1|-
CSVEGVGQGGGIEQFF
TGCAGCGTTGAAGGGGTCGGACAGGGCGGGGGTATAGAGCAGTTCTTC
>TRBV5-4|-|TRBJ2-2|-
CASSSLGQGNTGELFF
TGTGCCAGCAGCTCCCTGGGGCAGGGTAACACCGGGGAGCTGTTTTTT
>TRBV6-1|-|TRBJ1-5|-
CASSEGPGLNQPQHF
TGTGCCAGCAGTGAAGGGCCAGGCTTAAATCAGCCCCAGCATTTT